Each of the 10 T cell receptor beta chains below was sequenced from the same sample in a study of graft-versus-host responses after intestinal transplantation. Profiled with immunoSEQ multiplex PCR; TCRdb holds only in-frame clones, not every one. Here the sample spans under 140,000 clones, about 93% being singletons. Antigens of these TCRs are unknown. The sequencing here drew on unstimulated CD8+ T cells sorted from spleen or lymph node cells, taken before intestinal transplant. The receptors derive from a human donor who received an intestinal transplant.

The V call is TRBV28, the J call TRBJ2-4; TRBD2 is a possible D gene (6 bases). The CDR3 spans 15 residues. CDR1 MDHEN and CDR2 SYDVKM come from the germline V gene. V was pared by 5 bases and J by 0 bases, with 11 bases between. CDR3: CASSKLALAKNIQYF. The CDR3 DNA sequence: TGTGCCAGCAGTAAACTAGCTCTAGCCAAAAACATTCAGTACTTC.

This CDR3 is CASSLETREGTEAFF. The CDR3 DNA reads TGCGCCAGCAGCTTGGAAACCAGGGAAGGCACTGAAGCTTTCTTT. The J gene is TRBJ1-1, the V gene TRBV5-1; D may be TRBD1 (5 bases). CDR3 length equals 15 residues. The germline V and J ends were trimmed by 0 bases and 4 bases, with 13 bases remaining between them. Germline CDR1 SGHRS, CDR2 YFSETQ.

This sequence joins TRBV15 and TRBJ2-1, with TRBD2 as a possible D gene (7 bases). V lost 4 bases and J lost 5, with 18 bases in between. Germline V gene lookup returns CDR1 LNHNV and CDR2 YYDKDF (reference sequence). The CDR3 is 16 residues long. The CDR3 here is CATSTLGGGSNNEQFF. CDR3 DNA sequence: TGTGCCACCAGCACCCTCGGGGGCGGGAGTAACAATGAGCAGTTCTTC.

The CDR3 DNA reads TGTGCCAGCAGTACAGGGAGTGGGTCCTACGAGCAGTACTTC. This encodes CASSTGSGSYEQYF. The J gene is TRBJ2-7, the V gene TRBV11-2; D is perhaps TRBD1 (6 bases). The germline CDR1 and CDR2 sequences are SGHAT and FQNNGV. This CDR3 region has 14 residues. V dropped 6 bases and J dropped 1 base, with 13 bases sitting between them.

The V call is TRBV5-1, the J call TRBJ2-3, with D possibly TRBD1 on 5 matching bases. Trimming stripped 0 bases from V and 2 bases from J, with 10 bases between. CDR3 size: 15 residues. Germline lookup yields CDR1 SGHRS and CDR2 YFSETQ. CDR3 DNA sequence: TGCGCCAGCAGCTTGGAAGACAGTTCCACAGATACGCAGTATTTT. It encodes CASSLEDSSTDTQYF.

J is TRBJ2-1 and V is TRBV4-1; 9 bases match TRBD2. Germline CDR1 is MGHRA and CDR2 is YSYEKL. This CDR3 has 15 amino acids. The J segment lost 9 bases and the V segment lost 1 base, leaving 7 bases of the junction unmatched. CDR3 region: CASSQGAGGPGEQFF. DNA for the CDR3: TGCGCCAGCAGCCAAGGGGCGGGAGGGCCTGGTGAGCAGTTCTTC.

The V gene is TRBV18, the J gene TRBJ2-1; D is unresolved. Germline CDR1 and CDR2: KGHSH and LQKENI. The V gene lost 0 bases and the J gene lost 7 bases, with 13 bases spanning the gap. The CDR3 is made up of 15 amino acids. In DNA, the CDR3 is TGTGCCAGCTCACCACCCGACAAGCCTCCTAATGAGCAGTTCTTC. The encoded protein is CASSPPDKPPNEQFF.

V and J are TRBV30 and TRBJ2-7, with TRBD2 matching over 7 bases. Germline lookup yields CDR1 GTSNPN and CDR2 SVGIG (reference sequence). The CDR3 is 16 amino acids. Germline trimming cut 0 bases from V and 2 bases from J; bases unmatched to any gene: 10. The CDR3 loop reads CAWSVPGREYAYEQYF. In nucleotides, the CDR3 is TGTGCCTGGAGTGTCCCCGGGCGGGAGTATGCCTACGAGCAGTACTTC. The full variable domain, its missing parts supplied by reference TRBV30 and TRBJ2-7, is SQTIHQWPATLVQPVGSPLSLECTVEGTSNPNLYWYRQAAGRGLQLLFYSVGIGQISSEVPQNLSASRPQDRQFILSSKKLLLSDSGFYLCAWSVPGREYAYEQYFGPGTRLTVT.

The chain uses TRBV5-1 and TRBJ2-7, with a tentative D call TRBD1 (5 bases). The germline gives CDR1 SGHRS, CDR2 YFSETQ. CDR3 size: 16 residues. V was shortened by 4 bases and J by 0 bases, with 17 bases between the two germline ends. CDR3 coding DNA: TGCGCCAGCAGCCCGAGGTTCACAGGTGGCTCCTACGAGCAGTACTTC. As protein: CASSPRFTGGSYEQYF.

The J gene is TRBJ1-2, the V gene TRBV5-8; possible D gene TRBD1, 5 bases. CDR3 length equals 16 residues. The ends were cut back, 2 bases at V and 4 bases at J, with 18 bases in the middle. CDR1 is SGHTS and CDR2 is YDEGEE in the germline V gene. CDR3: CASSLDSLNPLYGYTF. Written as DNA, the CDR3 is TGTGCCAGCAGCTTAGACAGCCTGAACCCCCTCTATGGCTACACCTTC.